The 24 T cell receptor beta chains below come from one sample, sequenced in a study of T-cell reconstitution after alpha-beta-depleted transplantation in children. Using unique molecular identifiers, the investigators prepared the TCRbeta library. TCRdb reanalysed the PCR reads using MiXCR and keeps one entry per CDR3 protein. The table has about 110,000 distinct CDR3 sequences, approximately 6% seen once. The material sequenced was PBMCs, mostly from graft donor cells, taken 360 days after TCRalphabeta/CD19-depleted stem cell transplant. The receptors stem from a male patient between 2 and 15 years old who had a stem cell transplant for acute lymphoblastic leukemia, so the T cells may come from the graft donor.

This clonotype was seen many times. The chain uses TRBV24-1 and TRBJ2-7; TRBD1 agrees at 11 bases. The CDR3 has 15 amino acids. Germline CDR1 reads KGHDR; CDR2 reads SFDVKD. Trimming cost V 3 bases and J 2 bases; bases outside gene matches: 2. As DNA, the CDR3 is TGTGCCACCAGTGATCCGGGACAGGGGGCCTACGAGCAGTACTTC. Protein product: CATSDPGQGAYEQYF.

This clonotype has a count of ten or more. The chain recombines TRBV20-1 with TRBJ2-2, with 9 bases identical to TRBD2. With 4 bases clipped from V and 6 bases from J, the junction kept 9 bases outside the gene matches. The CDR3 runs 15 residues. In germline, CDR1 is DFQATT, CDR2 SNEGSKA (reference sequence). DNA for the CDR3: TGCAGTGCTACGGGACTAGCAGAAGGCCCCGGGGAGCTGTTTTTT. Encoded protein: CSATGLAEGPGELFF.

The chain employs TRBV6-5 and TRBJ2-2; tentatively, D is TRBD2 (5 bases). V dropped 2 bases and J dropped 7 bases, with 11 bases sitting between them. CDR3 length: 14 amino acids. Germline V gives CDR1 MNHEY, CDR2 SVGAGI. The CDR3 loop is CASSYALAIGELFF. The CDR3 DNA reads TGTGCCAGCAGTTACGCTCTAGCAATCGGGGAGCTGTTTTTT.

Many counts were recorded for this clonotype. The chain joins TRBV29-1 to TRBJ2-4; D may correspond to TRBD1 or TRBD2 (5 bases each). Germline V lookup: CDR1 SQVTM, CDR2 ANQGSEA. Trimming stripped 3 bases from V and 2 bases from J, with 8 bases between. This CDR3 contains 13 residues. The CDR3 loop is CSVEGVPKNIQYF. CDR3 coding DNA: TGCAGCGTTGAGGGGGTGCCCAAAAACATTCAGTACTTC. Based on the CDR3 plus reference TRBV29-1 and TRBJ2-4, the full variable domain is SAVISQKPSRDICQRGTSLTIQCQVDSQVTMMFWYRQQPGQSLTLIATANQGSEATYESGFVIDKFPISRPNLTFSTLTVSNMSPEDSSIYLCSVEGVPKNIQYFGAGTRLSVL.

This clonotype was observed at least ten times. This chain uses TRBV20-1 with TRBJ2-3; 9 bases line up with TRBD2. This CDR3 has 16 residues. The V segment lost 0 bases and the J segment 10 bases; nucleotides outside the gene matches: 14. Looked up from germline, CDR1 is DFQATT and CDR2 is SNEGSKA (reference sequence). CDR3 in DNA: TGCAGTGCTAGAGATCTGGCTAGCGGGGACGTCCGCGCGCAGTATTTT. It encodes CSARDLASGDVRAQYF.

This clonotype was seen repeatedly, ten times or more. The chain is built from TRBV27 and TRBJ2-7; D perhaps matches TRBD1 (5 bases). Trimming pared 6 bases from V and 7 bases from J, leaving 13 bases between. The germline CDR1 and CDR2 sequences are MNHEY and SMNVEV (reference sequence). The CDR3 is made up of 12 amino acids. The CDR3 bases are TGTGCCAGCAGAAAAGGGGTTCGGGAGCAGTACTTC. Translating it yields CASRKGVREQYF.

This clonotype was recorded a few times. This chain uses TRBV6-4 with TRBJ2-5; 8 bases line up with TRBD1. With V trimmed by 6 bases and J by 1 base, 7 bases remained unmatched. Germline assignment: CDR1 MRHNA and CDR2 SNTAGT. The CDR3 totals 15 residues. CDR3 DNA: TGTGCCAGCAGGAGTGGTGACAGGGGCCAAGAGACCCAGTACTTC. As protein: CASRSGDRGQETQYF.

This clonotype came up many times. This chain joins TRBV27 and TRBJ1-1, with no clear D. Germline CDR1 MNHEY, CDR2 SMNVEV (reference sequence). This CDR3 spans 12 amino acids. Trimming removed 3 bases from V and 4 bases from J, with 6 bases in between. In DNA, the CDR3 is TGTGCCAGCAGTTTTGACCTCACTGAAGCTTTCTTT. This translates into CASSFDLTEAFF.

This clonotype was counted many times. V usage is TRBV12-3 or TRBV12-4 and J usage is TRBJ2-3; 13 nucleotides match TRBD2. V was clipped by 6 bases and J by 2 bases; unmatched bases: 2. The CDR3 length is 15 residues. In DNA, the CDR3 is TGTGCCAGCAGACTAGCGGGGGGGCTCACAGATACGCAGTATTTT. Amino acids: CASRLAGGLTDTQYF.

This chain joins TRBV7-9 and TRBJ2-5, with TRBD1 matching 8 bases. The germline gives CDR1 SEHNR, CDR2 FQNEAQ (reference sequence). V dropped 7 bases and J dropped 5; count of bases not matched to a gene: 3. The CDR3 is 12 residues long. DNA for the CDR3: TGTGCCAGCACAAGGGACAGGGAGACCCAGTACTTC. It specifies CASTRDRETQYF.

In this sample, this clonotype turned up many times. The genes are TRBV24-1 and TRBJ2-5, with TRBD1 identical over 8 bases. Germline CDR1 reads KGHDR; CDR2 reads SFDVKD. The ends lost 1 base at V and 2 bases at J; junction bases unmatched: 5. The CDR3 sequence is 16 residues long. The CDR3 reads CATSDFKDRVQETQYF. The CDR3 DNA sequence: TGTGCCACCAGTGATTTCAAGGACAGGGTGCAAGAGACCCAGTACTTC.

This clonotype was counted a few times. The rearrangement joins TRBV24-1 to TRBJ2-1; 7 bases agree with TRBD1. The ends lost 3 bases at V and 2 bases at J; junction bases unmatched: 3. Germline values: CDR1 KGHDR, CDR2 SFDVKD. The CDR3 loop spans 15 amino acids. In nucleotides, the CDR3 is TGTGCCACCAGTGATCCCGGGACAGCCTACAATGAGCAGTTCTTC. This sequence encodes CATSDPGTAYNEQFF.

This clonotype came up a few times. The chain uses TRBV9 and TRBJ1-2, with 8 bases matching TRBD1. The ends lost 2 bases at V and 2 bases at J; junction bases unmatched: 8. This CDR3 is built from 16 residues. In germline, CDR1 is SGDLS, CDR2 YYNGEE. CDR3 bases: TGTGCCAGCAGCGTGCCAAGGACAGGGTCCAACTATGGCTACACCTTC. It yields the protein CASSVPRTGSNYGYTF.

This clonotype was seen ten or more times. This chain joins TRBV5-1 and TRBJ2-1; TRBD2 matches 7 bases. This CDR3 is built from 14 residues. V shed 0 bases, J shed 5 bases, and the junction held 2 bases outside the gene matches. CDR1 SGHRS and CDR2 YFSETQ come from the germline V gene. The CDR3 DNA is TGCGCCAGCAGCTTGGTTCTAGCGGACAATGAGCAGTTCTTC. Its translation is CASSLVLADNEQFF.

This clonotype was seen repeatedly, ten times or more. The chain couples TRBV27 to TRBJ2-7, with D perhaps matching TRBD1 (5 bases). The V and J ends lost 5 bases and 0 bases respectively, with 14 bases between them. Germline V gene lookup returns CDR1 MNHEY and CDR2 SMNVEV (reference sequence). This CDR3 has 15 amino acids. The DNA of the CDR3 is TGTGCCAGCAGTCTCCTTTGGACAAGCTCCTACGAGCAGTACTTC. Its protein is CASSLLWTSSYEQYF.

This clonotype was counted between two and nine times. CDR3 sequence: CASSGPGGELFF. The CDR3 coding sequence is TGTGCCAGCAGTGGGCCGGGCGGGGAGCTGTTTTTT. This chain connects TRBV9 to TRBJ2-2; D not certain. V lost 5 bases and J 7 bases, leaving 9 bases between the germline ends. CDR1 and CDR2 (germline): SGDLS, YYNGEE. This CDR3 has 12 residues.

The chain combines TRBV4-2 with TRBJ2-7, with TRBD2 matching 11 bases. CDR1 and CDR2 (germline): LGHNA, YNFKEQ. CDR3 length: 19 residues. J gave up 0 bases and V 0 bases, and 10 bases lay outside the gene matches. The CDR3 loop reads CASSQDIRLAGTSSYEQYF. The CDR3 DNA reads TGTGCCAGCAGCCAAGACATCCGACTAGCGGGAACGAGCTCCTACGAGCAGTACTTC.

There are many counts of this clonotype. This rearrangement joins TRBV5-5 to TRBJ2-2; TRBD2 agrees at 9 bases. From germline, CDR1 is SGHKS and CDR2 YYEKEE (reference sequence). V shed 0 bases and J 6 bases; nucleotides not matched to a gene: 0. The CDR3 has 14 residues. The CDR3 protein is CASSLGLAAGELFF. The CDR3 coding sequence is TGTGCCAGCAGCTTGGGACTAGCGGCCGGGGAGCTGTTTTTT.

This clonotype was found a few times. V usage is TRBV2 and J usage is TRBJ2-3, with TRBD2 matching over 9 bases. The length of the CDR3 is 15 residues. V gave up 6 bases and J gave up 2 bases; unmatched junction bases: 6. CDR1 is SNHLY and CDR2 is FYNNEI in the germline V gene. This chain's CDR3 is CASRAGGWDTDTQYF. The CDR3 DNA is TGTGCCAGCAGAGCGGGGGGCTGGGACACAGATACGCAGTATTTT.

There are many counts of this clonotype. The CDR3 here is CASSQEVLGLTLSYEQYF. The CDR3 nucleotides are TGCGCCAGCAGCCAAGAGGTATTAGGACTCACTTTGTCCTACGAGCAGTACTTC. The chain joins TRBV4-3 to TRBJ2-7, with a weak D call TRBD2 (5 bases). The CDR3 extends over 18 amino acids. The germline V gene has CDR1 LGHNA and CDR2 YSLEER. Trimming stripped 0 bases from V and 1 base from J, with 19 bases between.

The chain carries TRBV9 and TRBJ2-7; 8 bases are a match to TRBD1. V lost 4 bases and J lost 1; bases outside the gene matches: 7. Germline assignment: CDR1 SGDLS and CDR2 YYNGEE. The CDR3 length is 15 residues. The CDR3 DNA is TGTGCCAGCAGCAAGTCCGGGACAGGTTCCTACGAGCAGTACTTC. Its translation: CASSKSGTGSYEQYF. The full variable domain, completed using reference TRBV9 and TRBJ2-7, is DSGVTQTPKHLITATGQRVTLRCSPRSGDLSVYWYQQSLDQGLQFLIQYYNGEERAKGNILERFSAQQFPDLHSELNLSSLELGDSALYFCASSKSGTGSYEQYFGPGTRLTVT.

The sample holds a few counts of this clonotype. V is TRBV7-9 and J is TRBJ1-4; D remains unclear. Trimming left V 5 bases short and J 8 bases short, with 12 bases between. This CDR3 contains 13 residues. Germline CDR1 and CDR2: SEHNR and FQNEAQ (reference sequence). This CDR3 reads CASSPKYTEKLFF. The CDR3 DNA sequence: TGTGCCAGCAGCCCAAAATATACCGAAAAACTGTTTTTT.

This clonotype was counted ten times or more. V is TRBV28 and J is TRBJ1-2, with no clear D. The CDR3 is made up of 15 amino acids. Deletions cut 6 bases from V and 5 bases from J, with 19 bases between. CDR1 MDHEN and CDR2 SYDVKM come from the germline V gene. The CDR3 reads CASSSRRTIFYGYTF. CDR3 DNA: TGTGCCAGCAGCTCTAGGAGGACTATCTTTTATGGCTACACCTTC.

This clonotype was seen many times. Here the CDR3 reads CASSSYLTSGSSYEQYF. CDR3 bases: TGTGCCAGCAGCTCATACTTGACTAGCGGTAGCTCCTACGAGCAGTACTTC. The chain is built from TRBV7-9 and TRBJ2-7, with 9 nucleotides matching TRBD2. J was trimmed by 0 bases and V by 4 bases; bases with no gene match: 10. This CDR3 contains 17 residues. Per germline, CDR1 SEHNR and CDR2 FQNEAQ (reference sequence). Complete variable domain (other parts from reference TRBV7-9 and TRBJ2-7): DTGVSQNPRHKITKRGQNVTFRCDPISEHNRLYWYRQTLGQGPEFLTYFQNEAQLEKSRLLSDRFSAERPKGSFSTLEIQRTEQGDSAMYLCASSSYLTSGSSYEQYFGPGTRLTVT.